Listed here are 28 T cell receptor beta chains from one sample, sequenced in a study of cytomegalovirus exposure and HLA in healthy donors. 60 Vbeta and 13 Jbeta primers were used in PCR. Assay: immunoSEQ multiplex PCR; the TCRdb copy retains only in-frame clones and omits some. The table shows 60,000 to 80,000 clones, with around 62% occurring only once. Sequenced material: PBMCs. The receptors were gathered from a man aged 30 to 39 in good health and CMV-seronegative.

This clone occurred a few times. J is TRBJ2-7 and V is TRBV4-2; 8 bases are shared with TRBD2. Germline trimming cut 1 base from V and 5 bases from J; bases unmatched to any gene: 7. Germline V gene data show CDR1 as LGHNA and CDR2 as YNFKEQ. CDR3 length: 15 residues. CDR3 residues: CASSQVAGGRDEQYF. Written as DNA, the CDR3 is TGTGCCAGCAGCCAAGTGGCGGGGGGCCGGGACGAGCAGTACTTC.

The rearrangement links TRBV4-1 to TRBJ2-7; D remains ambiguous. Germline V CDR1 and CDR2: MGHRA, YSYEKL. V was clipped by 0 bases and J by 0 bases, with 6 bases between them. This CDR3 comprises 14 residues. CDR3 sequence: CASSQDPGSYEQYF. DNA of the CDR3: TGCGCCAGCAGCCAAGACCCCGGCTCCTACGAGCAGTACTTC.

This clone was detected a few times. The chain has TRBV5-1 and TRBJ1-1; D unclear. The CDR3 totals 14 residues. The V and J ends lost 6 bases and 0 bases respectively, with 12 bases between them. CDR1 SGHRS and CDR2 YFSETQ come from the germline V gene. CDR3 protein: CASTVAGLNTEAFF. The CDR3 DNA sequence: TGCGCCAGCACGGTCGCGGGATTGAACACTGAAGCTTTCTTT.

Here the CDR3 DNA reads TGTGCCAGCAGTGAACTTACGCAGGGCAGAAATGAGCAGTTCTTC. Translated: CASSELTQGRNEQFF. V usage is TRBV6-1 and J usage is TRBJ2-1, with D perhaps matching TRBD1 (5 bases). The CDR3 has 15 residues. Germline lookup yields CDR1 MNHNS and CDR2 SASEGT. Trimming pared 2 bases from V and 7 bases from J, leaving 15 bases between.

The rearrangement joins TRBV5-1 to TRBJ2-7; possible D gene TRBD1, 6 bases. CDR3 length: 15 amino acids. Per germline, CDR1 SGHRS and CDR2 YFSETQ. V gave up 1 base and J gave up 2 bases, with 13 bases separating them. The CDR3 DNA follows: TGCGCCAGCAGCTTGAGGGCAGGGGATCCCTACGAGCAGTACTTC. It yields the protein CASSLRAGDPYEQYF.

The chain has TRBV4-1 and TRBJ1-2; 10 bases line up with TRBD1. This CDR3 is built from 18 residues. Trimming at V came to 1 base and at J to 5 bases, leaving 13 bases not matched to a gene. The germline CDR1 and CDR2 sequences are MGHRA and YSYEKL. The CDR3 loop is CASSQGFPGTGALYGYTF. In DNA, the CDR3 is TGCGCCAGCAGCCAAGGTTTCCCCGGGACAGGGGCTTTGTATGGCTACACCTTC.

This chain uses TRBV7-2 with TRBJ2-1; 10 nucleotides line up with TRBD2. The V gene's germline CDR1 is SGHTA and CDR2 FQGNSA. CDR3 length: 15 residues. With V trimmed by 1 base and J by 8 bases, 5 bases remained unmatched. The CDR3 DNA is TGTGCCAGCAGCTTAGAGGGGACTAGCGATTATGAGCAGTTCTTC. This sequence encodes CASSLEGTSDYEQFF.

This clone was seen only a few times. The CDR3 region is CAWDSGGQAFF. The CDR3 nucleotides are TGTGCCTGGGACAGCGGGGGGCAAGCTTTCTTT. The chain links TRBV30 to TRBJ1-1; D perhaps matches TRBD1 (6 bases). Trimming took 5 bases from V and 9 from J, leaving 13 bases between them. CDR1 is GTSNPN, CDR2 SVGIG, per germline (reference sequence). This CDR3 is 11 amino acids long.

The chain couples TRBV6-1 to TRBJ2-7; possibly TRBD1 for D (6 bases). Germline V lookup: CDR1 MNHNS, CDR2 SASEGT. Trimming shortened V by 1 base and J by 7 bases, and 14 bases separated the two germline ends. The CDR3 length is 14 residues. The CDR3 bases are TGTGCCAGCAGTGAAGTGGGGGCACCGGGAGAGCAGTACTTC. It yields the protein CASSEVGAPGEQYF.

The chain is built from TRBV7-9 and TRBJ2-5; 13 nucleotides agree with TRBD2. This CDR3 is built from 15 residues. The V gene's germline CDR1 is SEHNR and CDR2 FQNEAQ (reference sequence). After removal of 5 bases from V and 4 bases from J, the junction contained 4 bases not matched to a gene. In nucleotides, the CDR3 is TGTGCCAGCAGCCTCGGGACTAGCGGGGTAGAGACCCAGTACTTC. Protein product: CASSLGTSGVETQYF. The full variable domain, in which reference TRBV7-9 and TRBJ2-5 provide the parts outside the CDR3, is DTGVSQNPRHKITKRGQNVTFRCDPISEHNRLYWYRQTLGQGPEFLTYFQNEAQLEKSRLLSDRFSAERPKGSFSTLEIQRTEQGDSAMYLCASSLGTSGVETQYFGPGTRLLVL.

The V and J genes are TRBV11-2 and TRBJ2-3; 8 bases align to TRBD2. CDR1 is SGHAT, CDR2 FQNNGV, per germline. The V gene end was trimmed by 2 bases and the J gene end by 2 bases; junction bases not matched to a gene: 6. The CDR3 sequence is 16 residues long. The CDR3 sequence is CASSLTRGGSTDTQYF. DNA of the CDR3: TGTGCCAGCAGCTTAACACGGGGGGGGTCCACAGATACGCAGTATTTT.

V and J are TRBV19 and TRBJ1-2; D remains ambiguous. The CDR3 length is 14 residues. Per germline, CDR1 LNHDA and CDR2 SQIVND (reference sequence). The ends were cut back, 2 bases at V and 0 bases at J, with 7 bases in the middle. The CDR3: CASSIPGSNYGYTF. The CDR3 nucleotides read TGTGCCAGTAGTATACCGGGGTCTAACTATGGCTACACCTTC.

The rearrangement links TRBV30 to TRBJ2-5, with D possibly TRBD1 on 5 matching bases. Deletions cut 7 bases from V and 2 bases from J, with 8 bases between. The CDR3 loop spans 11 amino acids. Germline CDR1 is GTSNPN and CDR2 is SVGIG (reference sequence). The CDR3 coding sequence is TGTGCCTCGAGACAGCAAGAGACCCAGTACTTC. This gives the protein CASRQQETQYF. Based on the CDR3 plus reference TRBV30 and TRBJ2-5, the full variable domain is SQTIHQWPATLVQPVGSPLSLECTVEGTSNPNLYWYRQAAGRGLQLLFYSVGIGQISSEVPQNLSASRPQDRQFILSSKKLLLSDSGFYLCASRQQETQYFGPGTRLLVL.

The chain recombines TRBV14 with TRBJ2-1; 8 bases are a match to TRBD1. After removal of 4 bases from V and 10 bases from J, the junction contained 6 bases not matched to a gene. Germline CDR1 is SGHDN and CDR2 is FVKESK. The CDR3 sequence is 13 residues long. CDR3 in DNA: TGTGCCAGCAGCCTCGGGACAGGAGCCGAGCAGTTCTTC. It specifies CASSLGTGAEQFF.

The chain carries TRBV19 and TRBJ1-2; D might be TRBD1 (5 bases). V was clipped by 7 bases and J by 8 bases, with 20 bases between them. This CDR3 has 14 residues. Germline V gene data show CDR1 as LNHDA and CDR2 as SQIVND (reference sequence). Here the CDR3 reads CASTYLGGGDGYTF. In DNA, the CDR3 is TGTGCCAGTACCTATCTCGGGGGGGGAGACGGCTACACCTTC.

The V and J genes are TRBV5-1 and TRBJ1-4; TRBD1 is a possible D gene (5 bases). The CDR3 runs to 15 residues. Germline-derived CDR1 and CDR2 are SGHRS and YFSETQ. V shed 0 bases and J shed 5 bases, with 11 bases lying between them. CDR3 bases: TGCGCCAGCAGCTTGGTGATGGGGGGGAATGAAAAACTGTTTTTT. Its translation: CASSLVMGGNEKLFF.

The chain links TRBV6-1 to TRBJ2-7; TRBD1 matches 8 bases. Germline V gene data show CDR1 as MNHNS and CDR2 as SASEGT. The CDR3 runs 16 residues. The V and J ends lost 2 bases and 2 bases, in that order; junction bases with no gene match: 8. The CDR3: CASSELRDRLTYEQYF. Here the CDR3 DNA reads TGTGCCAGCAGTGAACTCCGGGACAGGTTAACCTACGAGCAGTACTTC.

The J gene is TRBJ2-1, the V gene TRBV10-3; 8 bases are a match to TRBD2. This CDR3 comprises 14 residues. Germline V gene data show CDR1 as ENHRY and CDR2 as SYGVKD. With 3 bases clipped from V and 8 bases from J, the junction kept 6 bases outside the gene matches. The CDR3 is CAISDPGLGYEQFF. The CDR3 region has the DNA TGTGCCATCAGTGACCCGGGACTAGGGTATGAGCAGTTCTTC.

This clone was seen just once. The chain employs TRBV7-9 and TRBJ2-1; 10 bases align to TRBD1. The CDR3 spans 16 residues. Germline V CDR1 and CDR2: SEHNR, FQNEAQ (reference sequence). Unmatched junction bases numbered 8, after V lost 5 bases and J lost 4 bases. This chain's CDR3 is CASSRDRGIRYNEQFF. In nucleotides, the CDR3 is TGTGCCAGCAGCCGGGACAGGGGAATTAGGTACAATGAGCAGTTCTTC.

This chain joins TRBV30 and TRBJ2-7; D is undetermined. V was pared by 7 bases and J by 3 bases, with 13 bases between. Germline V gives CDR1 GTSNPN, CDR2 SVGIG (reference sequence). There are 12 residues in the CDR3. The CDR3 bases are TGTGCCTCCACCGAGGCCAACTACGAGCAGTACTTC. Translation gives CASTEANYEQYF.

This clone has more than one count but fewer than ten. The chain carries TRBV29-1 and TRBJ1-2; no definite D call. Germline CDR1 reads SQVTM; CDR2 reads ANQGSEA. CDR3 length: 12 residues. Trimming took 6 bases from V and 8 from J, leaving 16 bases between them. The CDR3 reads CSVVDGGWGYTF. Here the CDR3 DNA reads TGCAGCGTGGTAGACGGAGGATGGGGCTACACCTTC.

This chain connects TRBV25-1 to TRBJ1-1; 7 bases map to TRBD1. The germline CDR1 and CDR2 sequences are MGHDK and SYGVNS. This CDR3 has 14 amino acids. Unmatched junction bases numbered 6, after V lost 4 bases and J lost 4 bases. The CDR3 DNA is TGTGCCAGCAGTGGCCAGGGGGGAAGCACTGAAGCTTTCTTT. Its translation: CASSGQGGSTEAFF. Looking up the rest from reference TRBV25-1 and TRBJ1-1 gives the full variable domain: EADIYQTPRYLVIGTGKKITLECSQTMGHDKMYWYQQDPGMELHLIHYSYGVNSTEKGDLSSESTVSRIRTEHFPLTLESARPSHTSQYLCASSGQGGSTEAFFGQGTRLTVV.

This clone was picked up a small number of times. The chain combines TRBV7-2 with TRBJ2-5; perhaps TRBD2 as D (7 bases). The CDR3 spans 16 residues. From germline, CDR1 is SGHTA and CDR2 FQGNSA. Trimming took off 1 base at V and 7 bases at J, with 19 bases between the two ends. CDR3 sequence: CASSLEGGGATGTQYF. The CDR3 bases are TGTGCCAGCAGCTTAGAGGGAGGGGGGGCCACCGGGACCCAGTACTTC.

The rearrangement uses TRBV18 and TRBJ2-3; TRBD1 matches 11 bases. This CDR3 spans 14 amino acids. Germline trimming cut 3 bases from V and 4 bases from J; bases unmatched to any gene: 0. Germline loops: CDR1 KGHSH, CDR2 LQKENI. The CDR3 region has the DNA TGTGCCAGCTCACCGGGACAGGGGGCAGATACGCAGTATTTT. This sequence encodes CASSPGQGADTQYF.

This chain connects TRBV6-5 to TRBJ2-1; 10 bases are shared with TRBD2. This CDR3 is built from 15 residues. V dropped 5 bases and J dropped 2; count of bases not matched to a gene: 3. Germline V CDR1 and CDR2: MNHEY, SVGAGI. The CDR3 here is CASSPSGGAYNEQFF. DNA of the CDR3: TGTGCCAGCAGTCCAAGCGGGGGGGCCTACAATGAGCAGTTCTTC.

The chain joins TRBV5-4 to TRBJ2-5, with 10 bases matching TRBD2. Germline CDR1 is SGHNT and CDR2 is YYREEE (reference sequence). Trimming cost V 0 bases and J 2 bases; bases outside gene matches: 4. This CDR3 has 16 amino acids. The CDR3 is CASSLELAGDQETQYF. DNA of the CDR3: TGTGCCAGCAGCTTGGAGCTAGCGGGGGATCAAGAGACCCAGTACTTC.

The chain has TRBV19 and TRBJ2-3, with a weak D call TRBD1 (6 bases). The length of the CDR3 is 12 residues. Germline CDR1 reads LNHDA; CDR2 reads SQIVND (reference sequence). Trimming cost V 8 bases and J 4 bases, with 10 bases left between them. This chain's CDR3 is CASGQFPDTQYF. Written as DNA, the CDR3 is TGTGCCAGTGGACAGTTTCCAGATACGCAGTATTTT.

CDR3 DNA sequence: TGTGCCAGCAGAATAAGGGACAGTGCGAACACCGGGGAGCTGTTTTTT. Its protein product is CASRIRDSANTGELFF. V is TRBV5-4 and J is TRBJ2-2, with 7 bases identical to TRBD1. CDR1 SGHNT and CDR2 YYREEE come from the germline V gene (reference sequence). The CDR3 totals 16 residues. The V and J ends lost 5 bases and 0 bases, in that order; junction bases with no gene match: 7.